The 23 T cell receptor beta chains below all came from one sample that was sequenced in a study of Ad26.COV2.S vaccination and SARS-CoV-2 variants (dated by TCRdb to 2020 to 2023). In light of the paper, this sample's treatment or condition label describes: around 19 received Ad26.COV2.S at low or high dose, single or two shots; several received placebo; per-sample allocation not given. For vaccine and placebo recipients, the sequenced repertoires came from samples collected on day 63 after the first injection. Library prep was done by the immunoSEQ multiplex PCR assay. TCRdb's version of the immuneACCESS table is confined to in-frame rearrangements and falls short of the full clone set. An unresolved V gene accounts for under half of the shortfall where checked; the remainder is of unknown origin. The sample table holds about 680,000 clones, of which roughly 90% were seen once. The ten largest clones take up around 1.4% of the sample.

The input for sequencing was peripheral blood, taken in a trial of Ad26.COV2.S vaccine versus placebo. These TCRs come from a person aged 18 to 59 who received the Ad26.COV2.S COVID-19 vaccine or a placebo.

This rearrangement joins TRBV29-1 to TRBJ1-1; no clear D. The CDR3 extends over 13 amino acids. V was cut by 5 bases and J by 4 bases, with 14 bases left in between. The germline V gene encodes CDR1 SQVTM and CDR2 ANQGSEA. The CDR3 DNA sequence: TGCAGCGTTCTCCCCGAAGAGAGCACTGAAGCTTTCTTT. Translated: CSVLPEESTEAFF.

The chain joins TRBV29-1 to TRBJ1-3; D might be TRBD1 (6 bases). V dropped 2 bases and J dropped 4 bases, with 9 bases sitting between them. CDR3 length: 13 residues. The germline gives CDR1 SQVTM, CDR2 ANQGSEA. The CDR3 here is CSVEYDRGNTIYF. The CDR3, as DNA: TGCAGCGTTGAATACGACAGGGGAAACACCATATATTTT. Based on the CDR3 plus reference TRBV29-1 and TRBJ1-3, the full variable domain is SAVISQKPSRDICQRGTSLTIQCQVDSQVTMMFWYRQQPGQSLTLIATANQGSEATYESGFVIDKFPISRPNLTFSTLTVSNMSPEDSSIYLCSVEYDRGNTIYFGEGSWLTVV.

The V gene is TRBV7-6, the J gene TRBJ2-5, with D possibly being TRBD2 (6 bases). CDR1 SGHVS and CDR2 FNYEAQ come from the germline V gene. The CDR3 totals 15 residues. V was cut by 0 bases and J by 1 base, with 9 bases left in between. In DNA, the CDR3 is TGTGCCAGCAGCTTAGCTCGGGGGTCCCAAGAGACCCAGTACTTC. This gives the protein CASSLARGSQETQYF.

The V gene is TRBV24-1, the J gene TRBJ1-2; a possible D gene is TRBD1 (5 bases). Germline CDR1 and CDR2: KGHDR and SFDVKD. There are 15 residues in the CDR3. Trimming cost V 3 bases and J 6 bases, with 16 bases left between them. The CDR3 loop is CATSDANRRSDGYTF. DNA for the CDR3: TGTGCCACCAGTGATGCGAACAGGAGATCGGATGGCTACACCTTC.

CDR3: CASSPPVASYEQYF. CDR3 DNA: TGTGCCAGCTCACCACCGGTAGCCTCCTACGAGCAGTACTTC. V and J are TRBV18 and TRBJ2-7; D gene uncertain. Trimming removed 0 bases from V and 0 bases from J, with 6 bases in between. Germline CDR1 reads KGHSH; CDR2 reads LQKENI. The CDR3 spans 14 residues.

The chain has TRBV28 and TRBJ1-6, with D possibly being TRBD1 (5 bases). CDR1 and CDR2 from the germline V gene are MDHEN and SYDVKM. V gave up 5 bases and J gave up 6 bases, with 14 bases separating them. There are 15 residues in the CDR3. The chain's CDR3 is CASSRDGPFNSPLHF. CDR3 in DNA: TGTGCCAGCAGTCGGGACGGGCCTTTTAATTCACCCCTCCACTTT.

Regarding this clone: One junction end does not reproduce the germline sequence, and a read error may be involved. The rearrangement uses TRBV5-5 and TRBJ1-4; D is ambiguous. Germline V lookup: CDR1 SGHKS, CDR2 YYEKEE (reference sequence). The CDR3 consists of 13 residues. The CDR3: CASSLGRNVKLFF. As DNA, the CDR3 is TGTGCCAGCAGCTTGGGGAGGAATGTAAAACTGTTTTTT.

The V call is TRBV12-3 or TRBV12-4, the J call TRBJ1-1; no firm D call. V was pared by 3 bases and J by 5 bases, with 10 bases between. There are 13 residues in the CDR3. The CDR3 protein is CASSFGSGTEAFF. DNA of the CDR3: TGTGCCAGCAGTTTCGGGTCGGGGACTGAAGCTTTCTTT.

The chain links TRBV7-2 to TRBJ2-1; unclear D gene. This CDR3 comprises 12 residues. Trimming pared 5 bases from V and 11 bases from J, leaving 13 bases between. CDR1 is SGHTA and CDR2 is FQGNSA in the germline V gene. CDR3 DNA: TGTGCCAGCAGCCCGCCCGTGGAGAAGCAGTTCTTC. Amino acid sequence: CASSPPVEKQFF.

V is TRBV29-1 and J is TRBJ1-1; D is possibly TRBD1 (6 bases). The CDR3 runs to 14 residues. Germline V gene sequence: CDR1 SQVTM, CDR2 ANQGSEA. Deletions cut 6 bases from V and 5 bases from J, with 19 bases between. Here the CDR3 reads CSVQGGRANTEAFF. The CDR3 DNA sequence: TGCAGCGTACAAGGGGGGCGGGCGAATACTGAAGCTTTCTTT. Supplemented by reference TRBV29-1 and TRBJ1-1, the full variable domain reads SAVISQKPSRDICQRGTSLTIQCQVDSQVTMMFWYRQQPGQSLTLIATANQGSEATYESGFVIDKFPISRPNLTFSTLTVSNMSPEDSSIYLCSVQGGRANTEAFFGQGTRLTVV.

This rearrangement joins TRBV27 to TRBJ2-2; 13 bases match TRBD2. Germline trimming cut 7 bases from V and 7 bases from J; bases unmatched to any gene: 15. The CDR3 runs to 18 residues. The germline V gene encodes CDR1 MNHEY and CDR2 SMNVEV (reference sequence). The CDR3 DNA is TGTGCCAGCACCTCCCTGGCACTAGCGGGAGGGCAGGGCGGGGAGCTGTTTTTT. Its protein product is CASTSLALAGGQGGELFF.

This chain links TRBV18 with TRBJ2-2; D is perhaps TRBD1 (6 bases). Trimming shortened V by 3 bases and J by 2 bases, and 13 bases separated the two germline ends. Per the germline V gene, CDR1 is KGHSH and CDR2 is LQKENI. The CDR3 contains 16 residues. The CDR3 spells CASSPPGTINTGELFF. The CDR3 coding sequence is TGTGCCAGCTCACCCCCCGGGACAATCAACACCGGGGAGCTGTTTTTT.

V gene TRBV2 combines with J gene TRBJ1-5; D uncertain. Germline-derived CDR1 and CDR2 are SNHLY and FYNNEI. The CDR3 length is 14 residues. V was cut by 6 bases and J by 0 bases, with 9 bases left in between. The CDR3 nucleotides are TGTGCCAGCAGCAAGGAGATTAGCAATCAGCCCCAGCATTTT. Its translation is CASSKEISNQPQHF.

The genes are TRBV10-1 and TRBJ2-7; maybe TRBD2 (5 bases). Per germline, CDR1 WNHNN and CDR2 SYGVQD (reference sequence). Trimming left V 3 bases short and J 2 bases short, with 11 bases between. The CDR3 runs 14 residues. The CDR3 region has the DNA TGCGCCAGCAGTGACTCCCCGGAGGCCTACGAGCAGTACTTC. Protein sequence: CASSDSPEAYEQYF.

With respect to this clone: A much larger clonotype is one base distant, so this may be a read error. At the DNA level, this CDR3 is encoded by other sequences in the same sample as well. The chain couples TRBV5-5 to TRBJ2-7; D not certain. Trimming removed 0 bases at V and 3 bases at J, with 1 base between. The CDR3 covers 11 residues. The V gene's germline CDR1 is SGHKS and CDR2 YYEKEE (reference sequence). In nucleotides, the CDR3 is TGTGCCAGCAGCTTGGACTACGAGCAGTACTTC. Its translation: CASSLDYEQYF.

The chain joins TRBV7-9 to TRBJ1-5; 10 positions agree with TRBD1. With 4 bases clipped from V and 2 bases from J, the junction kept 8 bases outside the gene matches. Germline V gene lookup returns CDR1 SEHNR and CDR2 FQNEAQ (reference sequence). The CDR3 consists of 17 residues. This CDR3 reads CASSSGQGGVGNQPQHF. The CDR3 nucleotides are TGTGCCAGCAGCTCAGGACAGGGGGGAGTGGGCAATCAGCCCCAGCATTTT.

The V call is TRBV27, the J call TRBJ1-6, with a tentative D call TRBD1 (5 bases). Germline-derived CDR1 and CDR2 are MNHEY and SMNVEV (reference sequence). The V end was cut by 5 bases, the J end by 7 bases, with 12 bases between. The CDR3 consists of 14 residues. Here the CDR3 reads CASSLVGENSPLHF. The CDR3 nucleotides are TGTGCCAGCAGTCTTGTGGGGGAAAATTCACCCCTCCACTTT.

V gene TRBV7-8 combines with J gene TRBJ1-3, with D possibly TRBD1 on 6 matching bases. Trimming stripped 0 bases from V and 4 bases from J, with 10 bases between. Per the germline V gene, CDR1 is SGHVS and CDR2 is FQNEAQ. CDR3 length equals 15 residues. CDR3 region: CASSLAEGTGNTIYF. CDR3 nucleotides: TGTGCCAGCAGCTTAGCGGAGGGGACAGGAAACACCATATATTTT. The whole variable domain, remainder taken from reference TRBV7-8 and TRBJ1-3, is GAGVSQSPRYKVAKRGQDVALRCDPISGHVSLFWYQQALGQGPEFLTYFQNEAQLDKSGLPSDRFFAERPEGSVSTLKIQRTQQEDSAVYLCASSLAEGTGNTIYFGEGSWLTVV.

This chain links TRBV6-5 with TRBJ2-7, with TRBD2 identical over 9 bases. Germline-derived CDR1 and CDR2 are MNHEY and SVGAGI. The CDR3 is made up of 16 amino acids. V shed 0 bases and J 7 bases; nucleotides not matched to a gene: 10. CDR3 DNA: TGTGCCAGCAGTTACTCGGCGGGACTAGCATCTCGGGAGCAGTACTTC. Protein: CASSYSAGLASREQYF.

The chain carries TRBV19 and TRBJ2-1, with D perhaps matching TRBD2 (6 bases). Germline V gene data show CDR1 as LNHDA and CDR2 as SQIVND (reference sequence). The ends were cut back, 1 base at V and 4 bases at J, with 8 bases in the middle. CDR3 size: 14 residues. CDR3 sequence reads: CASSIGGEYNEQFF. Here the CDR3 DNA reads TGTGCCAGTAGTATAGGCGGGGAGTACAATGAGCAGTTCTTC.

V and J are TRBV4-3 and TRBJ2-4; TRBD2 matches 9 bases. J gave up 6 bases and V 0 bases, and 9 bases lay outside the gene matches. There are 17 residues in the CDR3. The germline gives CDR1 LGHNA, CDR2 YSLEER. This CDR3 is CASSQDGLAGLLNIQYF. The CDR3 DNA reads TGCGCCAGCAGCCAAGATGGCCTAGCGGGGCTCCTAAACATTCAGTACTTC.

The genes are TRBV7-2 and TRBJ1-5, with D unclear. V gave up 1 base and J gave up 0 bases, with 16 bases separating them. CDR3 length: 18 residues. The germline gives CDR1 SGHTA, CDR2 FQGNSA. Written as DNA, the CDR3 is TGTGCCAGCAGCTTAGTTGTTCCGGGGAGTGATAGCAATCAGCCCCAGCATTTT. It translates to CASSLVVPGSDSNQPQHF.

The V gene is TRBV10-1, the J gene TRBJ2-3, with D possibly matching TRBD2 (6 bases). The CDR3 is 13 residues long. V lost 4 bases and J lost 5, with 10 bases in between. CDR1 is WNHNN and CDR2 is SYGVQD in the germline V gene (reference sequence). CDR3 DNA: TGCGCCAGCAGTGCCTCCGGGGGAGATACGCAGTATTTT. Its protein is CASSASGGDTQYF.